This T cell receptor beta chain was captured by sequencing in a study of early T cells in non-severe SARS-CoV-2 infection (dated by TCRdb to the early 2020s). Study-wide context: Because TCR sequencing relied on bulk RNA taken from unsorted whole blood, pairing of alpha and beta chains was not possible. Study-wide conclusions, independent of this receptor: VDJdb matching was skewed toward anti-spike CD8 responses, so virus-specific expansions were likely underestimated and private and CD4 specificities were missed.

This clonotype showed up many times. Its specific antigen is unknown. Base-call qualities are not available, and no considerably larger clone is one nucleotide away. The library was generated by 5' RACE. Sequencing was carried out with a NextSeq 500. The TCR library protocol attached unique molecular identifiers to individual cDNA molecules to correct for sequencing error and PCR bias. TCR alpha and beta chains were both sequenced, and the abundances of alpha and beta sequences in each sample were closely correlated with each other. Per the authors' processing: Decombinator V4 was used to annotate the V gene, J gene and CDR3 of the TCR sequences. Expanded TCRs were defined as changing significantly between any two time points under a Poisson model with p below 0.0001. TCR abundances were normalised to the total number of TCRs sequenced in each sample and reported as counts per million. VDJdb, accessed 1 November 2021, was searched for CMV, EBV and SARS-CoV-2 annotated TCRs, with TCRs annotated for multiple antigens excluded. TCRdb reprocessed the public reads (quality trimming at Q25 with fastp, clone calling with MiXCR) and kept in-frame beta chains. Each CDR3 protein appears once, grouped with its most common genes and DNA. For this entry, the V and J calls and clone size follow TCRdb and not the study's own pipeline. For this sample there are more than 20,000 distinct CDR3 sequences; around 3.3% appear just once. Of the sample, around 5.5% falls within the top ten clones.

A case-control design nested within a healthcare worker cohort in London, UK, was used, with weekly nasopharyngeal swab PCR tests and blood sampling performed. Between 23 and 31 March 2020, the week of the UK lockdown, healthcare workers were enrolled and then followed up weekly for as long as 16 weeks. The specimen was whole blood. This receptor was identified in an adult who was a healthcare worker with PCR-confirmed SARS-CoV-2 infection or an uninfected control (not recorded which).

The CDR3 corresponds to CASSLREGGTDTQYF. Here is the DNA: TGTGCCAGCAGCTTAAGGGAGGGCGGCACAGATACGCAGTATTTT. The sequence joins TRBV7-8 to TRBJ2-3; a stretch of 7 junction bases matches TRBD2. The CDR1 and CDR2 encoded by the germline V gene are SGHVS and FQNEAQ. The cysteine opens and the phenylalanine closes a CDR3 of 15 amino acids. The CDR3 DNA has 45 bases and is translated from base 1. V and J are trimmed by 2 bases and 1 base, and the gene matches miss 3 bases of the junction.